The 10 T cell receptor beta chains in this list originate from one sample, sequenced in a study of shared clonotypes between healthy human individuals. Clones were sequenced by immunoSEQ multiplex PCR, and TCRdb holds only the in-frame ones, with some missing. Of approximately 2.5 million clones in the sample, more than 80% were seen once. Sequencing was performed on naive CD4+ T cells sorted from blood. Stated subset: CD45RA+ positively selected. These receptors were obtained from a young man in good health.

CDR3 nucleotide sequence: TGTGCCAGCAGCATCGAGCCCGGGACGTCGCGGGAGCAGTACTTC. Encoded protein: CASSIEPGTSREQYF. The V call is TRBV5-6, the J call TRBJ2-7; D assignment may be TRBD1 or TRBD2 (5 bases each). CDR3 size: 15 residues. V lost 4 bases and J lost 7, with 21 bases in between. The germline gives CDR1 SGHDT, CDR2 YYEEEE. The complete variable domain, with remaining parts taken from reference TRBV5-6 and TRBJ2-7, reads DAGVTQSPTHLIKTRGQQVTLRCSPKSGHDTVSWYQQALGQGPQFIFQYYEEEERQRGNFPDRFSGHQFPNYSSELNVNALLLGDSALYLCASSIEPGTSREQYFGPGTRLTVT.

This chain joins TRBV28 and TRBJ1-4; D perhaps matches TRBD1 (5 bases). This CDR3 has 13 residues. In germline, CDR1 is MDHEN, CDR2 SYDVKM. V was trimmed by 8 bases and J by 8 bases, leaving 15 bases between them. The chain's CDR3 is CASRGTAQEKLFF. CDR3 DNA sequence: TGTGCCAGCCGAGGGACGGCCCAAGAAAAACTGTTTTTT. Based on the CDR3 plus reference TRBV28 and TRBJ1-4, the full variable domain is DVKVTQSSRYLVKRTGEKVFLECVQDMDHENMFWYRQDPGLGLRLIYFSYDVKMKEKGDIPEGYSVSREKKERFSLILESASTNQTSMYLCASRGTAQEKLFFGSGTQLSVL.

This chain joins TRBV11-2 and TRBJ2-4; 8 bases line up with TRBD1. CDR1 is SGHAT, CDR2 FQNNGV, per germline. V gave up 5 bases and J gave up 5 bases; unmatched junction bases: 8. CDR3 length: 15 amino acids. CDR3 protein: CASSRPTGVQNIQYF. The CDR3 DNA reads TGTGCCAGCAGCCGTCCGACAGGGGTCCAAAACATTCAGTACTTC.

This chain's CDR3 is CASSEFVLPNTGELFF. CDR3 DNA sequence: TGTGCCAGCAGTGAATTCGTTCTTCCGAACACCGGGGAGCTGTTTTTT. The chain has TRBV6-1 and TRBJ2-2; D is unclear. This CDR3 is 16 amino acids long. V was cut by 2 bases and J by 0 bases, with 10 bases left in between. CDR1 is MNHNS and CDR2 is SASEGT in the germline V gene.

Turning to this clone: The sample holds other DNA sequences that translate to the same CDR3. V usage is TRBV6-5 and J usage is TRBJ1-6; 7 nucleotides match TRBD1. CDR1 MNHEY and CDR2 SVGAGI come from the germline V gene. The V gene end was trimmed by 2 bases and the J gene end by 7 bases; junction bases not matched to a gene: 2. CDR3 length: 14 residues. The CDR3 region has the DNA TGTGCCAGCAGTTACATGGACAGGAATTCACCCCTCCACTTT. Its translation is CASSYMDRNSPLHF.

DNA for the CDR3: TGCACCGATAGGGGCATAGTTAATGCTGGAAACACCATATATTTT. Translation: CTDRGIVNAGNTIYF. This rearrangement joins TRBV21-1 to TRBJ1-3; the table's D gene call, TRBD1, was not cross checked with the DNA. TRBV21-1 is a pseudogene. This CDR3 is 15 amino acids long.

The rearrangement uses TRBV10-3 and TRBJ1-1; TRBD1 aligns across 9 bases. CDR1 is ENHRY, CDR2 SYGVKD, per germline. CDR3 length: 13 residues. V was pared by 6 bases and J by 5 bases, with 4 bases of the junction left unmatched. CDR3 sequence (DNA): TGTGCCATCAGGTTTGACAGGGGGACTGAAGCTTTCTTT. Encoded protein: CAIRFDRGTEAFF.

This clone was seen once. The CDR3 loop is CASRTQQGAGELFF. Written as DNA, the CDR3 is TGTGCCAGCAGGACTCAACAGGGGGCCGGGGAGCTGTTTTTT. The V gene is TRBV6-4, the J gene TRBJ2-2, with 8 bases that match TRBD1. This CDR3 spans 14 amino acids. Germline V gene sequence: CDR1 MRHNA, CDR2 SNTAGT. J lost 6 bases, V lost 6 bases, and 6 bases had no gene match.

The V gene is TRBV19, the J gene TRBJ1-5, with 12 nucleotides matching TRBD1. The CDR3 has 16 amino acids. CDR1 LNHDA and CDR2 SQIVND come from the germline V gene (reference sequence). V trimming: 4 bases; J trimming: 9 bases; junction bases outside the gene matches: 10. In DNA form, the CDR3 reads TGTGCCAGTAGTACTAAGGGACAGGGGGCGGGTTGGCCCCAGCATTTT. Protein sequence: CASSTKGQGAGWPQHF.

The chain couples TRBV19 to TRBJ2-5, with 9 nucleotides matching TRBD2. The length of the CDR3 is 15 residues. The ends lost 2 bases at V and 4 bases at J; junction bases unmatched: 5. CDR1 LNHDA and CDR2 SQIVND come from the germline V gene (reference sequence). The DNA for the CDR3 is TGTGCCAGTAGTATACGTGCGGGGGGGACAGAGACCCAGTACTTC. Protein sequence: CASSIRAGGTETQYF.